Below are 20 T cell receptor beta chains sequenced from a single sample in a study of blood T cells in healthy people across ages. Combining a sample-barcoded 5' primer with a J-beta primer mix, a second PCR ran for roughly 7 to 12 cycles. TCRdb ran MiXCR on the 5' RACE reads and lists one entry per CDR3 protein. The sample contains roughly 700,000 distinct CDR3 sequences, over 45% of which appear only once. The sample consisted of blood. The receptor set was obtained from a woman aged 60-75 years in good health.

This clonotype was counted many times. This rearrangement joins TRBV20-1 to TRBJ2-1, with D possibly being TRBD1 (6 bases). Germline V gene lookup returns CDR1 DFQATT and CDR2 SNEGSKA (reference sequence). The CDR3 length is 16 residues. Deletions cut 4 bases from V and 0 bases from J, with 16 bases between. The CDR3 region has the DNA TGCAGTGCTACCGGGACAAATCCTAGCTCCTACAATGAGCAGTTCTTC. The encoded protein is CSATGTNPSSYNEQFF.

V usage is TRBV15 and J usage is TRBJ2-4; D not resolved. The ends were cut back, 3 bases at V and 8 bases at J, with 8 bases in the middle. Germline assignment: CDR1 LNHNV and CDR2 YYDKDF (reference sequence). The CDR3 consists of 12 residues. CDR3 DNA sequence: TGTGCCACCAGCAGGTTTAGGGACATTCAGTACTTC. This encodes CATSRFRDIQYF.

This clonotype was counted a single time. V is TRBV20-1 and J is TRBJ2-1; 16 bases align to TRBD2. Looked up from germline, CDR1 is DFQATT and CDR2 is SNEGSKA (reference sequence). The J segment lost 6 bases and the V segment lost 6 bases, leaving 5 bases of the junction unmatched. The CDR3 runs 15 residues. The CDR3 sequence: CSAGGLAGGINEQFF. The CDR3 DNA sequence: TGCAGTGCGGGGGGACTAGCGGGAGGGATCAATGAGCAGTTCTTC.

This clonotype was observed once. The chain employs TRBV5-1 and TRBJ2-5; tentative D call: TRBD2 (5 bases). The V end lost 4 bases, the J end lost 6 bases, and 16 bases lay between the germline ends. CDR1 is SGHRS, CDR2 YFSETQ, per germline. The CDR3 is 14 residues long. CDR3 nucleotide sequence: TGCGCCAGCAGCGCCGGGAACCCCGGGCAGACCCAGTACTTC. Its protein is CASSAGNPGQTQYF.

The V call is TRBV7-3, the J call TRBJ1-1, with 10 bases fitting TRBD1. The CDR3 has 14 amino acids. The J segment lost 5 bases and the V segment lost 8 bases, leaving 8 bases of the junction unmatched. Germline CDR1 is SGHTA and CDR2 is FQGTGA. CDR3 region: CASRGQGDDTEAFF. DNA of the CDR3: TGTGCCAGCCGCGGACAGGGGGATGATACTGAAGCTTTCTTT.

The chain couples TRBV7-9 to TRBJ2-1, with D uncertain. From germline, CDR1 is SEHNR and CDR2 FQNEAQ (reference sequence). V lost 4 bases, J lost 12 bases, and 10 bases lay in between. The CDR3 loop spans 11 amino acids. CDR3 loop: CASSSGFAQFF. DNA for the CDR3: TGTGCCAGCAGCTCCGGCTTCGCGCAGTTCTTC.

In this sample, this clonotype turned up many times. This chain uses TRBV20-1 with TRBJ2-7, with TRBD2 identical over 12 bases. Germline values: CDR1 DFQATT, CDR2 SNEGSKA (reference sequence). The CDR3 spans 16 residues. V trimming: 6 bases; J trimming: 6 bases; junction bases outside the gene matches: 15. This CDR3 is CSAPKGLAGSWAEQYF. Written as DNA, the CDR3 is TGCAGTGCCCCAAAAGGACTAGCGGGATCGTGGGCCGAGCAGTACTTC.

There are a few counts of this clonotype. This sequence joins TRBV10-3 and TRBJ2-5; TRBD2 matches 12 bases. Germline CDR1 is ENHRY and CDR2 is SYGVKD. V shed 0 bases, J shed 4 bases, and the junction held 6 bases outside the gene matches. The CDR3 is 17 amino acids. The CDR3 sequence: CAISESGLAGNGETQYF. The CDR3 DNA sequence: TGTGCCATCAGTGAGTCCGGACTAGCGGGGAACGGAGAGACCCAGTACTTC.

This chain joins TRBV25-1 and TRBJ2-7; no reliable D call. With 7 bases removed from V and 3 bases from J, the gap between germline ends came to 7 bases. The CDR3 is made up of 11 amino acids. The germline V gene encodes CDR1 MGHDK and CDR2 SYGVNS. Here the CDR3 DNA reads TGTGCCAGCACTCAGTACTACGAGCAGTACTTC. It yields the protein CASTQYYEQYF.

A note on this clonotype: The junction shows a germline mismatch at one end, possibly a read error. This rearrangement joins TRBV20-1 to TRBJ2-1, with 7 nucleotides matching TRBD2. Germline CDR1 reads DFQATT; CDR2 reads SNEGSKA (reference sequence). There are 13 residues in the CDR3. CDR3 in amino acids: CNAMRGTYNEQFF. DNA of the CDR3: TGCAATGCTATGCGGGGGACTTACAATGAGCAGTTCTTC.

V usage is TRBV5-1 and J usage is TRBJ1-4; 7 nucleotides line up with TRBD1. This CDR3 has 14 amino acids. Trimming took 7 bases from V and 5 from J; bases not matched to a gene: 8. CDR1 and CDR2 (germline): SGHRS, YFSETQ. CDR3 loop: CASSRDSKNEKLFF. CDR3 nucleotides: TGCGCCAGCTCTAGGGACAGCAAGAATGAAAAACTGTTTTTT.

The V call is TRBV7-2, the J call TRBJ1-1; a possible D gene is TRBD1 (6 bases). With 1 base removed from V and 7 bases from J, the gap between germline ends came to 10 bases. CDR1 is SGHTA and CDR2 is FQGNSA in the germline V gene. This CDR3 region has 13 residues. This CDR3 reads CASSLVGGDEAFF. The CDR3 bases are TGTGCCAGCAGCTTAGTTGGGGGCGATGAAGCTTTCTTT.

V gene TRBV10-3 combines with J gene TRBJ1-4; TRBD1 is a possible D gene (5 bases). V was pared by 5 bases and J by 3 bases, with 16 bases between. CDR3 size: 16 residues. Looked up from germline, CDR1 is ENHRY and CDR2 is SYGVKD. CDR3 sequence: CAISSQGGASNEKLFF. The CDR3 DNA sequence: TGTGCCATCAGTTCCCAAGGCGGGGCCTCTAATGAAAAACTGTTTTTT.

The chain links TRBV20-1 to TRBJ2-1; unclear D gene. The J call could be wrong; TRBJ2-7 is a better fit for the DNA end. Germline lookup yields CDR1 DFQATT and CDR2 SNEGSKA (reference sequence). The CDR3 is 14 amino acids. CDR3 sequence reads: CSAMEIGFYNEQYF. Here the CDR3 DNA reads TGCAGTGCTATGGAGATAGGTTTCTACAATGAGCAGTACTTC.

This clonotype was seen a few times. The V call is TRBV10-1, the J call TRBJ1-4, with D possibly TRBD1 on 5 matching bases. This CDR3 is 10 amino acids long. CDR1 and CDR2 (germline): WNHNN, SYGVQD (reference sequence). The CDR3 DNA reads TGCGCTACGGGGCTTGAAAAACTGTTTTTT. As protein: CATGLEKLFF.

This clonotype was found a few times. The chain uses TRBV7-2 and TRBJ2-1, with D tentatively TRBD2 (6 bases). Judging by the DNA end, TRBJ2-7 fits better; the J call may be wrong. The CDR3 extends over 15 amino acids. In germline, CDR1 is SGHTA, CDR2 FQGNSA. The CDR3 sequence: CASSLVTSSHNEQYF. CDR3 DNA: TGTGCCAGCAGCTTAGTCACTAGCTCCCACAATGAGCAGTACTTC.

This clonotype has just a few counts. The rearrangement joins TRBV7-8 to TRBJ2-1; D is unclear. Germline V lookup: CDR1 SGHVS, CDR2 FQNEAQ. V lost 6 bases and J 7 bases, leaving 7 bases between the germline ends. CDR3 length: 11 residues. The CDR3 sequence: CASRRANEQFF. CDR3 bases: TGTGCCAGCAGAAGGGCTAATGAGCAGTTCTTC.

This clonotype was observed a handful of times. CDR3 in amino acids: CASSLLAGSDTQYF. The CDR3 bases are TGTGCCAGCAGTTTATTAGCGGGATCAGATACGCAGTATTTT. The chain joins TRBV12-3 or TRBV12-4 to TRBJ2-3, with 8 bases fitting TRBD2. The junction had 2 bases not matched to a gene; V was cut back by 2 bases and J by 4 bases. The CDR3 is made up of 14 amino acids.

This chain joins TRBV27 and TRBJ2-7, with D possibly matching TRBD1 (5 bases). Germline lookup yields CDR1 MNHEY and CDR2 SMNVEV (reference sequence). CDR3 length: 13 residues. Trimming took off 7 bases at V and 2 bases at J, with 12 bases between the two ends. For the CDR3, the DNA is TGTGCCAGCAAGACAGAAAAAACCTACGAGCAGTACTTC. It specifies CASKTEKTYEQYF.

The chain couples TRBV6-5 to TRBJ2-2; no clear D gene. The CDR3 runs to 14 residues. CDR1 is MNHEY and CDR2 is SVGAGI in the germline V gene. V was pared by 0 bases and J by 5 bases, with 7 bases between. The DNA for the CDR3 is TGTGCCAGCAGTTACTCGCGGTTGACCGGGGAGCTGTTTTTT. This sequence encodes CASSYSRLTGELFF.